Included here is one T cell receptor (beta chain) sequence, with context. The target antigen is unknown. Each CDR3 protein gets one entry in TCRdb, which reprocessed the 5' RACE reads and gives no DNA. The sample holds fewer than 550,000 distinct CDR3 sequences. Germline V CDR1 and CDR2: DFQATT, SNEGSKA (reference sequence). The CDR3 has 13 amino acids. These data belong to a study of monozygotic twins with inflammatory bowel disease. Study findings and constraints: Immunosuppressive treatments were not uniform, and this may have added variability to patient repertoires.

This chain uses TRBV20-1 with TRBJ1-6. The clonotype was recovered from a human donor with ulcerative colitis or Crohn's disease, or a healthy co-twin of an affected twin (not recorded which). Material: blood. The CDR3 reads CSATGFGNSPLHF.